The 21 T cell receptor beta chains below come from one sample, sequenced in a study of response to subunit inactivated influenza vaccine. MiXCR, applied by TCRdb to the RT-PCR reads, yields one record per CDR3 protein. The sample carries more than 450,000 distinct CDR3 sequences, around 11% recorded once. The same sample was also studied in work on T cells expressing NK-cell markers. From that second work: In generating TCR beta cDNA, 5'RACE template switching with UMIs was used.

The specimen comprised PBMCs from blood, sampled on the day of vaccination. The receptor set was obtained from a man aged 50 to 59 who received an inactivated influenza vaccine.

This clonotype was observed at least ten times. V gene TRBV11-2 combines with J gene TRBJ2-1; a possible D gene is TRBD2 (5 bases). Trimming removed 3 bases at V and 4 bases at J, with 7 bases between. In germline, CDR1 is SGHAT, CDR2 FQNNGV. This CDR3 has 13 residues. The DNA of the CDR3 is TGTGCCAGCAGCTTTCTAGCTTACAATGAGCAGTTCTTC. This sequence encodes CASSFLAYNEQFF.

This clonotype was detected only a few times. The chain combines TRBV15 with TRBJ2-3, with a possible D match to TRBD2 (6 bases). The V end lost 2 bases, the J end lost 4 bases, and 13 bases lay between the germline ends. This CDR3 comprises 15 residues. Germline V gives CDR1 LNHNV, CDR2 YYDKDF (reference sequence). The CDR3, as DNA: TGTGCCACCAGCAGACCGGGCCCGGGGGCAGATACGCAGTATTTT. Protein: CATSRPGPGADTQYF.

This clonotype appeared a few times. This sequence joins TRBV4-3 and TRBJ2-3, with 9 bases aligning to TRBD2. With 1 base clipped from V and 6 bases from J, the junction kept 8 bases outside the gene matches. The germline V gene encodes CDR1 LGHNA and CDR2 YSLEER. The CDR3 contains 16 residues. CDR3 sequence: CASSQGSGRTLDTQYF. CDR3 DNA: TGCGCCAGCAGCCAAGGTAGCGGGAGAACCCTGGATACGCAGTATTTT.

V is TRBV11-2 and J is TRBJ1-6; TRBD1 might be the D (6 bases). The germline gives CDR1 SGHAT, CDR2 FQNNGV. V lost 0 bases to trimming and J lost 0 bases, with 9 bases between them. The length of the CDR3 is 17 residues. CDR3 sequence (DNA): TGTGCCAGCAGCTTAGAGGACAGTAGCTCCTATAATTCACCCCTCCACTTT. It specifies CASSLEDSSSYNSPLHF.

This clonotype was detected only a few times. The V gene is TRBV29-1, the J gene TRBJ2-1; TRBD2 matches at 16 bases. CDR3 length: 18 amino acids. The germline gives CDR1 SQVTM, CDR2 ANQGSEA. After removal of 6 bases from V and 3 bases from J, the junction contained 11 bases not matched to a gene. The CDR3 loop is CSVGLAGGQIVHYNEQFF. CDR3 bases: TGCAGCGTGGGACTAGCGGGAGGGCAAATAGTCCACTACAATGAGCAGTTCTTC.

The CDR3 loop reads CASSPKGQETQYF. The CDR3, as DNA: TGTGCCAGCAGCCCCAAGGGTCAAGAGACCCAGTACTTC. V and J are TRBV7-3 and TRBJ2-5; D is ambiguous. The CDR3 extends over 13 amino acids. Per the germline V gene, CDR1 is SGHTA and CDR2 is FQGTGA. Trimming removed 5 bases at V and 2 bases at J, with 9 bases between.

In this sample, this clonotype turned up many times. The chain uses TRBV18 and TRBJ2-1; D perhaps matches TRBD2 (5 bases). Per germline, CDR1 KGHSH and CDR2 LQKENI. This CDR3 spans 15 amino acids. V gave up 3 bases and J gave up 7 bases, with 16 bases separating them. The CDR3 coding sequence is TGTGCCAGCTCACCGACGGTCACTAGGGATAATGAGCAGTTCTTC. It yields the protein CASSPTVTRDNEQFF.

This clonotype appeared many times. The chain joins TRBV5-1 to TRBJ2-7; the D is unclear. Germline-derived CDR1 and CDR2 are SGHRS and YFSETQ. The CDR3 runs 14 residues. With 0 bases removed from V and 3 bases from J, the gap between germline ends came to 10 bases. The CDR3 sequence: CASSLGPTGYEQYF. As DNA, the CDR3 is TGCGCCAGCAGCTTGGGACCCACTGGCTACGAGCAGTACTTC.

The J gene is TRBJ2-2, the V gene TRBV20-1, with D hard to call. Trimming cost V 0 bases and J 4 bases, with 12 bases left between them. CDR1 is DFQATT, CDR2 SNEGSKA, per germline (reference sequence). There are 15 residues in the CDR3. CDR3 loop: CSARDQRASTGELFF. The CDR3 DNA is TGCAGTGCTAGAGATCAACGGGCTAGCACCGGGGAGCTGTTTTTT.

The gene calls are TRBV29-1 and TRBJ2-1; 16 nucleotides agree with TRBD2. This CDR3 spans 15 amino acids. CDR1 is SQVTM and CDR2 is ANQGSEA in the germline V gene. Trimming at V came to 6 bases and at J to 12 bases, leaving 11 bases not matched to a gene. For the CDR3, the DNA is TGCAGCGTCGTACCGGGACTAGCGGGAGGGATGGTGCAGTTCTTC. Its translation: CSVVPGLAGGMVQFF.

The sample holds a few counts of this clonotype. This sequence joins TRBV20-1 and TRBJ2-3; weak D call: TRBD2 (6 bases). Trimming took off 5 bases at V and 2 bases at J, with 17 bases between the two ends. CDR1 is DFQATT, CDR2 SNEGSKA, per germline (reference sequence). The CDR3 sequence is 15 residues long. The CDR3 here is CSAQAPLANTDTQYF. In nucleotides, the CDR3 is TGCAGTGCTCAAGCACCCCTAGCGAACACAGATACGCAGTATTTT.

The chain combines TRBV29-1 with TRBJ2-7, with D possibly matching TRBD2 (7 bases). From germline, CDR1 is SQVTM and CDR2 ANQGSEA. The CDR3 runs to 10 residues. Trimming removed 7 bases at V and 6 bases at J, with 10 bases between. Here the CDR3 reads CSAGGREQYF. Written as DNA, the CDR3 is TGCAGCGCCGGGGGGCGCGAGCAGTACTTC.

V is TRBV9 and J is TRBJ2-3, with D unclear. CDR1 and CDR2 (germline): SGDLS, YYNGEE. CDR3 length: 13 amino acids. V dropped 0 bases and J dropped 9 bases, with 11 bases sitting between them. The CDR3, as DNA: TGTGCCAGCAGCGTAGGTGGGAACCCCACGCAGTATTTT. Translated, it gives CASSVGGNPTQYF.

This clonotype has a handful of counts. The chain combines TRBV10-3 with TRBJ1-2; 7 nucleotides match TRBD1. The CDR3 is 13 residues long. Losses at the gene ends were 4 bases for V and 5 bases for J; bases not matched to a gene: 4. Germline V gene sequence: CDR1 ENHRY, CDR2 SYGVKD. CDR3 loop: CAISGGQLYGYTF. The CDR3 DNA reads TGTGCCATCAGTGGGGGACAGCTTTATGGCTACACCTTC.

The sample holds a few counts of this clonotype. The chain is built from TRBV5-1 and TRBJ1-3, with D tentatively TRBD1 (6 bases). The CDR3 has 15 residues. Germline V gene data show CDR1 as SGHRS and CDR2 as YFSETQ. V lost 3 bases to trimming and J lost 2 bases, with 12 bases between them. The CDR3 region is CASSYTGTTGNTIYF. CDR3 nucleotide sequence: TGCGCCAGCAGCTACACAGGGACGACTGGAAACACCATATATTTT.

This rearrangement joins TRBV7-2 to TRBJ1-3, with a tentative D call TRBD1 (5 bases). The germline V gene has CDR1 SGHTA and CDR2 FQGNSA. With 5 bases removed from V and 5 bases from J, the gap between germline ends came to 19 bases. CDR3 length equals 16 residues. The CDR3 region has the DNA TGTGCCAGCAGCACGCAGACAGTCCTTGGTCGAAACACCATATATTTT. Residues: CASSTQTVLGRNTIYF.

In its sample, this clonotype was seen a few times. J is TRBJ1-2 and V is TRBV4-1, with unresolved D. Germline loops: CDR1 MGHRA, CDR2 YSYEKL. This CDR3 has 15 residues. V was shortened by 2 bases and J by 4 bases, with 14 bases between the two germline ends. For the CDR3, the DNA is TGCGCCAGCAGCCAAAGTGGGGTGGGGATCTATGGCTACACCTTC. It is translated as CASSQSGVGIYGYTF.

The chain recombines TRBV6-2 or TRBV6-3 with TRBJ2-6; D is unclear. This CDR3 region has 17 residues. CDR1 and CDR2 (germline): MNHEY, SVGEGT. V dropped 0 bases and J dropped 4 bases, with 13 bases sitting between them. CDR3 amino acids: CASSYSSSAPGANVLTF. The DNA for the CDR3 is TGTGCCAGCAGTTACTCGAGCTCCGCTCCGGGGGCCAACGTCCTGACTTTC.

CDR3: CASSRWLVGMETQYF. In nucleotides, the CDR3 is TGCGCCAGCAGCCGGTGGCTAGTCGGAATGGAGACCCAGTACTTC. The J gene is TRBJ2-5, the V gene TRBV5-1, with D hard to call. Germline CDR1 reads SGHRS; CDR2 reads YFSETQ. This CDR3 contains 15 residues. V dropped 4 bases and J dropped 5 bases, with 18 bases sitting between them.

In its sample, this clonotype was seen a few times. The V gene is TRBV12-3 or TRBV12-4, the J gene TRBJ2-7; tentatively, D is TRBD1 (5 bases). Between the trimmed V and J ends, which lost 4 bases and 4 bases, there was a span of 17 bases. This CDR3 is built from 15 residues. CDR3 in amino acids: CASSSTVLNPYEQYF. CDR3 sequence (DNA): TGTGCCAGCAGTTCGACAGTTCTAAACCCTTACGAGCAGTACTTC.

This chain uses TRBV27 with TRBJ2-7; TRBD1 is a possible D gene (6 bases). From germline, CDR1 is MNHEY and CDR2 SMNVEV (reference sequence). V lost 5 bases to trimming and J lost 0 bases, with 11 bases between them. The CDR3 runs 14 residues. CDR3 residues: CASSQRGSSYEQYF. The CDR3 DNA reads TGTGCCAGCAGTCAGAGGGGGAGCTCCTACGAGCAGTACTTC.